This entry concerns a single T cell receptor (beta chain). Antigen unknown. CDR3 length: 14 amino acids. Germline values: CDR1 SGDLS, CDR2 YYNGEE. V lost 0 bases and J lost 0, with 7 bases in between. These data come from a study of T cell responses to AZD1222 COVID-19 vaccine. Study results and limitations: Variant regions that are unmutated are reportedly the target of nearly half of spike-specific TCRs. Spike-specific TCR repertoires showed rising breadth and depth after two AZD1222 doses. Among AZD1222 vaccinees, only six or seven were seropositive at baseline. The study found vaccine-associated CD4 TCRs spanning spike, dominant at 160-218 and 743-854.

Data came from immunoSEQ multiplex PCR; TCRdb stores just in-frame clones and leaves some out. Of some 110,000 clones in the sample, just over 85% were seen once. This sample comprised peripheral blood, obtained on day 0 of AZD1222 vaccination. The sequence was collected from an adult in good health. The rearrangement uses TRBV9 and TRBJ2-7, with unresolved D. The CDR3 sequence: CASSVDVNSYEQYF. DNA for the CDR3: TGTGCCAGCAGCGTAGATGTTAACTCCTACGAGCAGTACTTC.